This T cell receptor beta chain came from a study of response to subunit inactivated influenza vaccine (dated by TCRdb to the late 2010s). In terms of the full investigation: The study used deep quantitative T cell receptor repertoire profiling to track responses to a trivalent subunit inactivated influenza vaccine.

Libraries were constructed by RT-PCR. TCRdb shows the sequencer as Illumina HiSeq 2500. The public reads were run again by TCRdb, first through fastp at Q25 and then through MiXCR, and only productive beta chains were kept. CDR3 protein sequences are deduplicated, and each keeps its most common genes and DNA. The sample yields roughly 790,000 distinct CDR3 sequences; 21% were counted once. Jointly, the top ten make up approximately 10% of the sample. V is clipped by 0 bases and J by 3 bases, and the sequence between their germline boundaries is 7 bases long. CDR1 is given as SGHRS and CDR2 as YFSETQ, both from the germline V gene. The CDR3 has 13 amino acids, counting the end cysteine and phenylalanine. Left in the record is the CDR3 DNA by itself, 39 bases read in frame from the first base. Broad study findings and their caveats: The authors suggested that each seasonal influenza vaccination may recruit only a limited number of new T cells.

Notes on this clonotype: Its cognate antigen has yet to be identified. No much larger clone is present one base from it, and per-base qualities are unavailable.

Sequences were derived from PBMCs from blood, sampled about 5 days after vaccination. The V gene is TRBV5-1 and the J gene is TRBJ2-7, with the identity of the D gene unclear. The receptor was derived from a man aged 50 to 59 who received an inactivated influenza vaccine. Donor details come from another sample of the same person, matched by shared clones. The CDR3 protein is CASSLAVGYEQYF. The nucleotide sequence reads TGCGCCAGCAGCTTGGCAGTCGGCTACGAGCAGTACTTC. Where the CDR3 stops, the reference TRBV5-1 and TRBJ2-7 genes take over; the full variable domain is KAGVTQTPRYLIKTRGQQVTLSCSPISGHRSVSWYQQTPGQGLQFLFEYFSETQRNKGNFPGRFSGRQFSNSRSEMNVSTLELGDSALYLCASSLAVGYEQYFGPGTRLTVT.